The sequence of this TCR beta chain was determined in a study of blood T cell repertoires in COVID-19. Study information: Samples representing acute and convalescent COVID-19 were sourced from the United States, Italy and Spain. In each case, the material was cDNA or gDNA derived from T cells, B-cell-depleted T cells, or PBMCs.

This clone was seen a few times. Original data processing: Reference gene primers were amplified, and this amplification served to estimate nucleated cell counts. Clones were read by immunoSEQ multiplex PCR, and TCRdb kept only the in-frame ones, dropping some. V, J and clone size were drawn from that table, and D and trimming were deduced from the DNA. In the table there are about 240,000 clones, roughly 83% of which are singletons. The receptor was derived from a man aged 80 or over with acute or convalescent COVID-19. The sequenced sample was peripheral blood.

For the CDR3, the DNA is TGTGCCAGCAGCGTAGTCGGGCTAGCGGGGGGGAACACCGGGGAGCTGTTTTTT. It specifies CASSVVGLAGGNTGELFF. The rearrangement joins TRBV9 to TRBJ2-2; 11 bases align to TRBD2. V dropped 0 bases and J dropped 1; count of bases not matched to a gene: 5. Looked up from germline, CDR1 is SGDLS and CDR2 is YYNGEE. The CDR3 has 18 amino acids.